This T cell receptor (beta chain) comes out of a study of OX40 agonist ivuxolimab in advanced cancers. Sequencing used immunoSEQ multiplex PCR; TCRdb keeps in-frame clones, though not all of them. The sample consists of some 62,000 clones, 75% to 95% of them appearing once. The CDR3 totals 13 residues. V shed 5 bases, J shed 7 bases, and the junction held 7 bases outside the gene matches. Germline lookup yields CDR1 SEHNR and CDR2 FQNEAQ (reference sequence). This receptor was taken from an adult with an advanced solid tumor such as melanoma, head and neck, liver or kidney cancer. Source: CD4+ or CD8+ T cells sorted from blood, taken in a trial of the OX40 agonist ivuxolimab. The gene calls are TRBV7-9 and TRBJ2-5; 7 bases agree with TRBD1. For the CDR3, the DNA is TGTGCCAGCAGCCCGACAGGGTTACTGACCCAGTACTTC. Its translation: CASSPTGLLTQYF.